Listed below are T cell receptor beta chains from one sample, sequenced in a study of blood T cell repertoires in COVID-19. Clones were read by immunoSEQ multiplex PCR, and TCRdb kept only the in-frame ones, dropping some. Counted here are around 240,000 clones, around 90% occurring once; the ten biggest clones make up around 1.3%. Specimen: PBMCs or T cells enriched from blood (not recorded which). The receptors were gathered from a human donor in a cohort exposed to, infected with or recovered from COVID-19 (not recorded which). The donor label of this sample is uncertain. Both conserved end residues are part of each CDR3. A D gene is named only where the DNA matches it firmly. Where a row states a size, it is once, few, many or the class of an expanded clone; other rows omit it.

abundance | d_gene | j_gene | v_gene | CDR3nt | CDR3aa
NA | NA | TRBJ1-1 | TRBV5-6 | TGTGCCAGCAGCTTGGGAGAGGGCGGCACTGAAGCTTTCTTT | CASSLGEGGTEAFF
NA | TRBD1 | TRBJ2-5 | TRBV2 | TGTGCCAGCAGCGGACAGGGGGGTCTATCAGAGACCCAGTACTTC | CASSGQGGLSETQYF
NA | TRBD1 | TRBJ1-2 | TRBV27 | TGTGCCAGCAGTTTATCCGGGACAGCTTATGGCTACACCTTC | CASSLSGTAYGYTF
NA | TRBD1 | TRBJ1-6 | TRBV2 | TGTGCCAGCAGGGGACAGGGTAATTCACCCCTCCACTTT | CASRGQGNSPLHF
NA | NA | TRBJ2-7 | TRBV11-2 | TGTGCCAGCAGGCTAGCCGGTTACGAGCAGTACTTC | CASRLAGYEQYF
NA | NA | TRBJ2-3 | TRBV10-3 | TGTGCCATCAGTGAGTCGGGGGCTGGCACAGATACGCAGTATTTT | CAISESGAGTDTQYF
NA | NA | TRBJ1-5 | TRBV19 | TGTGCCAGTAGTATTAGCCCCGGGGAGGGGCAGCCCCAGCATTTT | CASSISPGEGQPQHF
NA | TRBD2 | TRBJ2-7 | TRBV6-2/TRBV6-3 | TGTGCCAGCAGTTACTCGATAGGTAGCGGGGGATATCACGAGCAGTACTTC | CASSYSIGSGGYHEQYF
NA | TRBD1 | TRBJ1-4 | TRBV30 | TGTGCCTGGGGACAGGGTTCTGAAAAACTGTTTTTT | CAWGQGSEKLFF
NA | NA | TRBJ1-1 | TRBV6-5 | TGTGCCAGCAGTCCCACACCAGGCACAAACACTGAAGCTTTCTTT | CASSPTPGTNTEAFF
NA | NA | TRBJ1-2 | TRBV5-1 | TGCGCCAGCAGCTTGCCAACAGGACAAAACTATGGCTACACCTTC | CASSLPTGQNYGYTF
once | NA | TRBJ2-1 | TRBV25-1 | TGTGCCAGCAGTTCCCGGAGTAGCTCCCCCTACAATGAGCAGTTCTTC | CASSSRSSSPYNEQFF
NA | TRBD1 | TRBJ1-4 | TRBV24-1 | TGTGCCACCAGTGACTCTGGACAGGCTGGCGGTGAAAAACTGTTTTTT | CATSDSGQAGGEKLFF
NA | NA | TRBJ2-3 | TRBV6-2/TRBV6-3 | TGTGCCAGCAGCCGGCCCCCCAGAACCCCCCCCGATACGCAGTATTTT | CASSRPPRTPPDTQYF
NA | TRBD2 | TRBJ2-2 | TRBV9 | TGTGCCAGCAGCGTAGAAATAGCGGGGGGAAGCGGGGAGCTGTTTTTT | CASSVEIAGGSGELFF
NA | TRBD1 | TRBJ2-7 | TRBV14 | TGTGCCAGCAGCCCTACAGGGGTCCACGAGCAGTACTTC | CASSPTGVHEQYF
NA | TRBD1 | TRBJ1-2 | TRBV4-1 | TGCGCCAGCAGCCAACCGGGACAGGGGAAGAACTATGGCTACACCTTC | CASSQPGQGKNYGYTF
NA | TRBD1 | TRBJ1-5 | TRBV15 | TGTGCCACCAGCAAGGGACAGGGCAATCAGCCCCAGCATTTT | CATSKGQGNQPQHF
NA | TRBD1 | TRBJ2-5 | TRBV2 | TGTGCCAGCAACACAGGGGGGCTCCAAGAGACCCAGTACTTC | CASNTGGLQETQYF
many | NA | TRBJ2-5 | TRBV18 | TGTGCCAGCTCACCATCAGGAAAAGAGACCCAGTACTTC | CASSPSGKETQYF
NA | NA | TRBJ1-2 | TRBV20-1 | TGCAGTGCTAGTGTGCAGGGTGGTTATGGCTACACCTTC | CSASVQGGYGYTF
NA | TRBD1 | TRBJ1-2 | TRBV9 | TGTGCCAGCAGCGGGGGGACAGGGTCGTATGGCTACACCTTC | CASSGGTGSYGYTF
NA | TRBD1 | TRBJ1-2 | TRBV11-3 | TGTGCCAGCAGCACCTGGACAGGGGAGGGCTATGGCTACACCTTC | CASSTWTGEGYGYTF
NA | TRBD1 | TRBJ2-3 | TRBV9 | TGTGCCAGCAGCGTAGGCCCCGGACAGGGGACAGGGGTAACTAGCACAGATACGCAGTATTTT | CASSVGPGQGTGVTSTDTQYF
NA | TRBD1 | TRBJ1-4 | TRBV4-3 | TGCGCCAGCAGCCCGGACAGGGCAACTAATGAAAAACTGTTTTTT | CASSPDRATNEKLFF
NA | NA | TRBJ1-6 | TRBV27 | TGTGCCAGCAGTTCGCGTCGGTCACCCCTCCACTTT | CASSSRRSPLHF
NA | TRBD1 | TRBJ1-2 | TRBV11-2 | TGTGCCAGCAGCTTAGAGGCAGGGGGAGGCTATGGCTACACCTTC | CASSLEAGGGYGYTF
NA | TRBD1 | TRBJ2-7 | TRBV18 | TGTGCCAGCTCACGATTTGACGGGACAGCCAACCTCGGTGGGGAGCAGTACTTC | CASSRFDGTANLGGEQYF
NA | TRBD2 | TRBJ2-3 | TRBV9 | TGTGCCAGCAGCGTAGCCAGCGGGGGCGGAGATACGCAGTATTTT | CASSVASGGGDTQYF
NA | NA | TRBJ2-1 | TRBV9 | TGTGCCAGCAGCGTAGGCCCGAGCGGCGTGGGTGAGCAGTTCTTC | CASSVGPSGVGEQFF
NA | NA | TRBJ1-3 | TRBV30 | TGTGCCTGGAGTGACATATCTTACTCTGGAAACACCATATATTTT | CAWSDISYSGNTIYF
NA | NA | TRBJ1-3 | TRBV9 | TGTGCCAGCAGCGTAGCTCCAGGCCCGAGCTCTGGAAACACCATATATTTT | CASSVAPGPSSGNTIYF
NA | NA | TRBJ2-7 | TRBV7-9 | TGTGCCAGCAGCTCCCGCTACGAGCAGTACTTC | CASSSRYEQYF
NA | NA | TRBJ1-1 | TRBV6-1 | TGTGCCAGCAGTGAACTGTTGAACACTGAAGCTTTCTTT | CASSELLNTEAFF
few | TRBD1 | TRBJ2-7 | TRBV9 | TGTGCCAGCAGCGCACGACAGGGGTCCTACGAGCAGTACTTC | CASSARQGSYEQYF
NA | NA | TRBJ1-3 | TRBV9 | TGTGCCAGCAGCGTATCTGGGGCCGCCCTCAACACCATATATTTT | CASSVSGAALNTIYF
once | NA | TRBJ1-2 | TRBV3-1/TRBV3-2 | TGTGCCAGCAGCCTACAGGGTAAAGAGGGTGGCTACACCTTC | CASSLQGKEGGYTF
NA | NA | TRBJ2-2 | TRBV5-1 | TGCGCCAGCAGCGGAAGTAAGGCCGGAGTGAGGGCCACCGGGGAGCTGTTTTTT | CASSGSKAGVRATGELFF
NA | TRBD1 | TRBJ1-5 | TRBV5-6 | TGTGCCAGCAGCTTGTTTTTCGGTGAGGACAGGCTTAGCAATCAGCCCCAGCATTTT | CASSLFFGEDRLSNQPQHF
NA | TRBD1 | TRBJ1-6 | TRBV9 | TGTGCCAGCAGCCCCAGGGACAGGAACTATAATTCACCCCTCCACTTT | CASSPRDRNYNSPLHF
NA | TRBD1 | TRBJ1-1 | TRBV4-3 | TGCGCCAGCAGCCCTAACTCCGGGACAGCGAACACTGAAGCTTTCTTT | CASSPNSGTANTEAFF
NA | TRBD1 | TRBJ1-4 | TRBV7-8 | TGTGCCAGCAGCGCCGGGACAGGATTTGAAAAACTGTTTTTT | CASSAGTGFEKLFF